Each of the 21 T cell receptor beta chains below was sequenced from the same sample in a study of T cell changes during pregnancy in multiple sclerosis. The data were produced by immunoSEQ multiplex PCR, yet TCRdb's version contains in-frame clones alone and is incomplete. The repertoire consists of over 55,000 clones, with 85% to 95% occurring once and the leading ten covering about 3.5%. Sequences were derived from CD8+ T cells from peripheral blood mononuclear cells, sampled in the third trimester of pregnancy. Receptors were obtained from a female donor with multiple sclerosis, enrolled in a pregnancy study.

The chain uses TRBV13 and TRBJ2-1, with unresolved D. The CDR3 covers 14 residues. V gave up 0 bases and J gave up 2 bases, with 5 bases separating them. Germline CDR1 reads PRHDT; CDR2 reads FYEKMQ (reference sequence). This chain's CDR3 is CASSLGSPYNEQFF. CDR3 in DNA: TGTGCCAGCAGCTTAGGTAGCCCCTACAATGAGCAGTTCTTC.

V and J are TRBV29-1 and TRBJ2-5; TRBD2 aligns across 8 bases. Trimming at V came to 5 bases and at J to 5 bases, leaving 4 bases not matched to a gene. CDR1 SQVTM and CDR2 ANQGSEA come from the germline V gene. The CDR3 runs 12 residues. The CDR3 DNA sequence: TGCAGCGTTACCCCTAGCGGGGAGACCCAGTACTTC. This codes for CSVTPSGETQYF.

This sequence joins TRBV27 and TRBJ1-5; 7 nucleotides agree with TRBD1. Trimming cost V 6 bases and J 6 bases; bases outside gene matches: 11. Looked up from germline, CDR1 is MNHEY and CDR2 is SMNVEV (reference sequence). This CDR3 has 15 residues. The CDR3 DNA follows: TGTGCCAGCAGCCCCTCGGGTGGACAGGCTCAGCCCCAGCATTTT. This gives the protein CASSPSGGQAQPQHF.

V gene TRBV27 combines with J gene TRBJ2-3; D possibly corresponds to TRBD1 (6 bases). Trimming removed 5 bases at V and 3 bases at J, with 15 bases between. This CDR3 has 15 amino acids. The V gene's germline CDR1 is MNHEY and CDR2 SMNVEV (reference sequence). This CDR3 reads CASSPRLGATDTQYF. The CDR3 DNA reads TGTGCCAGCAGTCCCCGCTTGGGGGCGACAGATACGCAGTATTTT.

The chain links TRBV5-5 to TRBJ2-5; perhaps TRBD2 as D (5 bases). Germline V gene lookup returns CDR1 SGHKS and CDR2 YYEKEE (reference sequence). The CDR3 has 14 amino acids. Trimming removed 0 bases at V and 2 bases at J, with 8 bases between. This CDR3 reads CASSLDPGQETQYF. DNA of the CDR3: TGTGCCAGCAGCTTGGATCCGGGGCAAGAGACCCAGTACTTC.

The rearrangement joins TRBV27 to TRBJ2-7; 10 bases line up with TRBD1. Per germline, CDR1 MNHEY and CDR2 SMNVEV (reference sequence). The CDR3 runs 13 residues. The J segment lost 5 bases and the V segment lost 8 bases, leaving 6 bases of the junction unmatched. CDR3 amino acids: CASSPGQGNEQYF. The CDR3 nucleotides read TGTGCCAGCTCTCCGGGACAGGGGAACGAGCAGTACTTC.

V is TRBV29-1 and J is TRBJ2-7; D uncertain. Germline CDR1 and CDR2: SQVTM and ANQGSEA. The V and J ends lost 0 bases and 2 bases respectively, with 8 bases between them. This CDR3 is 13 amino acids long. The CDR3 sequence: CSVEDLQTYEQYF. CDR3 bases: TGCAGCGTTGAAGATTTACAAACCTACGAGCAGTACTTC.

The chain combines TRBV27 with TRBJ2-1; 9 nucleotides line up with TRBD2. CDR1 and CDR2 (germline): MNHEY, SMNVEV (reference sequence). V shed 2 bases and J 6 bases; nucleotides not matched to a gene: 5. CDR3 length: 15 residues. CDR3 DNA: TGTGCCAGCAGTTTAGGGACTAGCCGATCCAATGAGCAGTTCTTC. Its protein product is CASSLGTSRSNEQFF.

This chain joins TRBV9 and TRBJ1-4, with D uncertain. This CDR3 is built from 15 residues. Germline CDR1 SGDLS, CDR2 YYNGEE. The V gene lost 3 bases and the J gene lost 5 bases, with 14 bases spanning the gap. The CDR3 nucleotides are TGTGCCAGCAGCGGTTCCGGCAGGCTAAATGAAAAACTGTTTTTT. Protein sequence: CASSGSGRLNEKLFF.

This chain joins TRBV1 and TRBJ2-7; the table assigns TRBD1, which was not confirmed against the DNA. TRBV1 is listed as a pseudogene. The CDR3 runs to 13 residues. The CDR3 DNA sequence: TGCACCACCATGTGGGCCCCTTTTGCTGTGCAGTACTTC. This sequence encodes CTTMWAPFAVQYF.

The chain combines TRBV10-1 with TRBJ2-1; D might be TRBD2 (6 bases). This CDR3 is built from 15 residues. Per germline, CDR1 WNHNN and CDR2 SYGVQD (reference sequence). The V end lost 3 bases, the J end lost 3 bases, and 12 bases lay between the germline ends. The CDR3 region has the DNA TGCGCCAGCAGTGATGGCGGGAACGACTACAATGAGCAGTTCTTC. This translates into CASSDGGNDYNEQFF.

The chain joins TRBV4-3 to TRBJ2-1, with unresolved D. The CDR3 spans 14 residues. Trimming removed 0 bases at V and 6 bases at J, with 9 bases between. Germline loops: CDR1 LGHNA, CDR2 YSLEER. DNA for the CDR3: TGCGCCAGCAGCCAAGATTTAGCTCTCAATGAGCAGTTCTTC. It specifies CASSQDLALNEQFF.

This clone was counted between two and nine times. V is TRBV9 and J is TRBJ2-1; 7 positions agree with TRBD2. This CDR3 spans 15 amino acids. Germline V CDR1 and CDR2: SGDLS, YYNGEE. V lost 0 bases to trimming and J lost 7 bases; unmatched junction nucleotides: 7. The CDR3 DNA sequence: TGTGCCAGCAGCGTAGACCCCGGGACTAATAATGAGCAGTTCTTC. Translating it yields CASSVDPGTNNEQFF.

The rearrangement uses TRBV27 and TRBJ2-3; the match to TRBD2 covers 10 bases. Germline CDR1 MNHEY, CDR2 SMNVEV (reference sequence). V lost 5 bases to trimming and J lost 5 bases; unmatched junction nucleotides: 4. The CDR3 has 14 amino acids. The chain's CDR3 is CASSLAGVKDTQYF. DNA of the CDR3: TGTGCCAGCAGTCTAGCGGGAGTGAAAGATACGCAGTATTTT.

The gene calls are TRBV5-5 and TRBJ2-1; the match to TRBD2 covers 8 bases. The germline gives CDR1 SGHKS, CDR2 YYEKEE (reference sequence). Germline trimming cut 8 bases from V and 3 bases from J; bases unmatched to any gene: 7. The CDR3 is 14 amino acids. As DNA, the CDR3 is TGTGCCAGTAGTACCGGGACTAGCTACAATGAGCAGTTCTTC. Amino acid sequence: CASSTGTSYNEQFF. Full variable domain (rest looked up from reference TRBV5-5 and TRBJ2-1): DAGVTQSPTHLIKTRGQQVTLRCSPISGHKSVSWYQQVLGQGPQFIFQYYEKEERGRGNFPDRFSARQFPNYSSELNVNALLLGDSALYLCASSTGTSYNEQFFGPGTRLTVL.

The J gene is TRBJ2-7, the V gene TRBV27; D not certain. CDR3 size: 14 residues. V dropped 5 bases and J dropped 3 bases, with 14 bases sitting between them. The germline gives CDR1 MNHEY, CDR2 SMNVEV (reference sequence). As DNA, the CDR3 is TGTGCCAGCAGTCCCACAGCTATTCACTACGAGCAGTACTTC. Its translation is CASSPTAIHYEQYF.

The chain uses TRBV28 and TRBJ2-7; perhaps TRBD1 as D (6 bases). The length of the CDR3 is 14 residues. V was shortened by 6 bases and J by 3 bases, with 15 bases between the two germline ends. CDR1 is MDHEN and CDR2 is SYDVKM in the germline V gene. The CDR3 DNA sequence: TGTGCCAGCAGGAGCCGGGACACCTACTACGAGCAGTACTTC. It translates to CASRSRDTYYEQYF.

This chain uses TRBV27 with TRBJ2-5; 9 bases align to TRBD1. CDR3 size: 13 residues. Germline V gene sequence: CDR1 MNHEY, CDR2 SMNVEV (reference sequence). After removal of 6 bases from V and 4 bases from J, the junction contained 3 bases not matched to a gene. This chain's CDR3 is CASSSDRGETQYF. The CDR3 DNA sequence: TGTGCCAGCAGCTCGGACAGGGGAGAGACCCAGTACTTC.

The V call is TRBV10-2, the J call TRBJ2-7, with D hard to call. The V end was cut by 6 bases, the J end by 0 bases, with 15 bases between. This CDR3 contains 15 residues. Germline V gives CDR1 WSHSY, CDR2 SAAADI. The CDR3 DNA follows: TGCGCCAGCAGGGCTGGGCATCTGGGCTCCTACGAGCAGTACTTC. Amino acid sequence: CASRAGHLGSYEQYF.

This chain's CDR3 is CASHYGANVLTF. As DNA, the CDR3 is TGTGCCAGTCACTATGGGGCCAACGTCCTGACTTTC. The chain has TRBV19 and TRBJ2-6; D not resolved. Germline CDR1 reads LNHDA; CDR2 reads SQIVND (reference sequence). Trimming cost V 8 bases and J 3 bases, with 5 bases left between them. CDR3 length: 12 amino acids.

Only one count was recorded for this clone. The V and J genes are TRBV27 and TRBJ1-1, with 7 bases matching TRBD1. The CDR3 contains 16 residues. From germline, CDR1 is MNHEY and CDR2 SMNVEV (reference sequence). J was trimmed by 1 base and V by 5 bases; bases with no gene match: 10. CDR3 residues: CASSPTPRGSNTEAFF. The CDR3 bases are TGTGCCAGCAGTCCCACTCCCAGGGGGTCGAACACTGAAGCTTTCTTT.